Below, 9 T cell receptor beta chains from the same sample are listed, as sequenced in a study of identical twins. TCRdb re-analysed the 5' RACE reads in MiXCR, keeping a single row per CDR3 protein. Among 420,000 or so distinct CDR3 sequences listed, roughly 18% were seen once. The sequenced material came from naive T cells sorted from blood. The receptors come from a man aged 50 to 59 in good health.

This clonotype has ten or more counts. The chain has TRBV28 and TRBJ1-2, with a possible D match to TRBD1 (5 bases). This CDR3 region has 15 residues. Germline V gene data show CDR1 as MDHEN and CDR2 as SYDVKM. Trimming took off 7 bases at V and 4 bases at J, with 19 bases between the two ends. The CDR3 reads CASTSGVAGFYGYTF. For the CDR3, the DNA is TGTGCCAGCACCTCGGGGGTTGCGGGCTTCTATGGCTACACCTTC.

This clonotype came up many times. The chain links TRBV29-1 to TRBJ1-1; unclear D gene. Trimming removed 7 bases at V and 0 bases at J, with 12 bases between. CDR3 size: 13 residues. Looked up from germline, CDR1 is SQVTM and CDR2 is ANQGSEA. CDR3: CSAAMGMNTEAFF. As DNA, the CDR3 is TGCAGCGCCGCGATGGGAATGAACACTGAAGCTTTCTTT.

V is TRBV6-5 and J is TRBJ2-1; 11 bases are shared with TRBD2. This CDR3 is built from 16 residues. Germline CDR1 MNHEY, CDR2 SVGAGI. Losses at the gene ends were 0 bases for V and 8 bases for J; bases not matched to a gene: 6. The CDR3 DNA reads TGTGCCAGCAGTTACTCGGCACTAGCGGGGGTCTATGAGCAGTTCTTC. It is translated as CASSYSALAGVYEQFF.

This clonotype showed up many times. The rearrangement uses TRBV29-1 and TRBJ2-1, with 12 nucleotides matching TRBD1. CDR1 and CDR2 from the germline V gene are SQVTM and ANQGSEA. This CDR3 has 14 residues. The V segment lost 3 bases and the J segment 6 bases; nucleotides outside the gene matches: 3. This CDR3 reads CSVDRDRGPNEQFF. CDR3 in DNA: TGCAGCGTTGACCGGGACAGGGGGCCCAATGAGCAGTTCTTC.

This clonotype was found a few times. The chain links TRBV7-9 to TRBJ2-7; D perhaps matches TRBD2 (5 bases). V gave up 5 bases and J gave up 6 bases, with 17 bases separating them. The CDR3 sequence is 14 residues long. From germline, CDR1 is SEHNR and CDR2 FQNEAQ (reference sequence). CDR3 sequence (DNA): TGTGCCAGCAGCCGACCGGGAAGAGTGGGCGAGCAGTACTTC. Its translation: CASSRPGRVGEQYF.

This clonotype was detected only a few times. J is TRBJ2-7 and V is TRBV28; 7 bases fit TRBD1. CDR1 is MDHEN, CDR2 SYDVKM, per germline. The CDR3 totals 15 residues. After removal of 5 bases from V and 7 bases from J, the junction contained 14 bases not matched to a gene. CDR3 in amino acids: CASSNRDRSLGEQYF. CDR3 in DNA: TGTGCCAGCAGTAACAGGGACAGATCCCTGGGGGAGCAGTACTTC.

At least ten counts were recorded for this clonotype. This chain connects TRBV9 to TRBJ1-4; D gene ambiguous. The V end was cut by 0 bases, the J end by 0 bases, with 3 bases between. Germline CDR1 reads SGDLS; CDR2 reads YYNGEE. The CDR3 is 14 amino acids. Here the CDR3 reads CASSVGTTNEKLFF. CDR3 nucleotides: TGTGCCAGCAGCGTAGGGACAACTAATGAAAAACTGTTTTTT.

This clonotype was recorded a few times. V and J are TRBV27 and TRBJ2-7, with D unclear. Germline CDR1 is MNHEY and CDR2 is SMNVEV (reference sequence). The CDR3 sequence is 14 residues long. Deletions cut 6 bases from V and 4 bases from J, with 16 bases between. The DNA for the CDR3 is TGTGCCAGCAGGACATCCACCCTCAATTACGAGCAGTACTTC. Translated, it gives CASRTSTLNYEQYF.

This clonotype was recorded at least ten times. The chain couples TRBV7-2 to TRBJ2-3; 7 bases match TRBD2. CDR1 and CDR2 (germline): SGHTA, FQGNSA. The length of the CDR3 is 15 residues. Unmatched junction bases numbered 6, after V lost 1 base and J lost 5 bases. The CDR3 region has the DNA TGTGCCAGCAGCTTAGGACGCGGCGGGAGAGATACGCAGTATTTT. This codes for CASSLGRGGRDTQYF.